A single sample gave rise to the 23 T cell receptor beta chains below, sequenced in a study of cytomegalovirus exposure and HLA in healthy donors. TCRdb's copy holds only in-frame clones and misses some; the assay was immunoSEQ multiplex PCR. This sample has around 50,000 clones; 90% to 95% occur once, and the top ten carry roughly 7.1%. Sequencing was done on a sample of PBMCs. The receptor set was obtained from a woman under 30 in good health and CMV-seropositive.

The chain couples TRBV5-1 to TRBJ2-1, with a tentative D call TRBD1 (6 bases). The germline CDR1 and CDR2 sequences are SGHRS and YFSETQ. CDR3 length equals 15 residues. V was trimmed by 0 bases and J by 1 base, leaving 8 bases between them. The CDR3 DNA sequence: TGCGCCAGCAGCTTGGGGGACAAGTCCTACAATGAGCAGTTCTTC. Amino acids: CASSLGDKSYNEQFF.

The chain recombines TRBV30 with TRBJ1-5, with TRBD1 matching over 12 bases. Germline lookup yields CDR1 GTSNPN and CDR2 SVGIG (reference sequence). The CDR3 length is 15 residues. V shed 0 bases, J shed 6 bases, and the junction held 3 bases outside the gene matches. In DNA, the CDR3 is TGTGCCTGGAGTGTACAGGGACAGGGGGCTCAGCCCCAGCATTTT. Its protein product is CAWSVQGQGAQPQHF.

The V gene is TRBV11-2, the J gene TRBJ2-7, with TRBD1 matching over 8 bases. CDR1 is SGHAT, CDR2 FQNNGV, per germline. The V and J ends lost 7 bases and 7 bases, in that order; junction bases with no gene match: 15. The CDR3 length is 15 residues. CDR3 in DNA: TGTGCCAGCACCTCCCCGGGACAGGCACTCGAGGAGCAGTACTTC. The encoded protein is CASTSPGQALEEQYF. The complete variable domain, with remaining parts taken from reference TRBV11-2 and TRBJ2-7, reads EAGVAQSPRYKIIEKRQSVAFWCNPISGHATLYWYQQILGQGPKLLIQFQNNGVVDDSQLPKDRFSAERLKGVDSTLKIQPAKLEDSAVYLCASTSPGQALEEQYFGPGTRLTVT.

This chain joins TRBV7-8 and TRBJ2-7; tentative D call: TRBD2 (5 bases). The V end lost 2 bases, the J end lost 0 bases, and 11 bases lay between the germline ends. The length of the CDR3 is 15 residues. CDR1 is SGHVS and CDR2 is FQNEAQ in the germline V gene. CDR3 DNA: TGTGCCAGCAGCTTATTGTCCAGCGGCTCCTACGAGCAGTACTTC. Translated, it gives CASSLLSSGSYEQYF.

The gene calls are TRBV6-1 and TRBJ1-5; D not resolved. The germline gives CDR1 MNHNS, CDR2 SASEGT. Trimming shortened V by 8 bases and J by 7 bases, and 15 bases separated the two germline ends. The CDR3 contains 13 residues. The CDR3 DNA reads as TGTGCCAGCTGCGTGACTTGGGAGCAGCCCCAGCATTTT. Protein sequence: CASCVTWEQPQHF.

The CDR3 sequence is CASSFSGPNTGELFF. CDR3 coding DNA: TGTGCCAGCAGCTTTAGCGGGCCTAACACCGGGGAGCTGTTTTTT. The V gene is TRBV7-3, the J gene TRBJ2-2, with TRBD2 identical over 7 bases. Trimming cost V 3 bases and J 2 bases; bases outside gene matches: 3. Germline V CDR1 and CDR2: SGHTA, FQGTGA. The CDR3 has 15 amino acids.

This clone was picked up one time. The V call is TRBV5-1, the J call TRBJ2-5, with TRBD1 matching over 10 bases. Germline V CDR1 and CDR2: SGHRS, YFSETQ. Trimming took 0 bases from V and 4 from J; bases not matched to a gene: 6. The CDR3 totals 16 residues. The CDR3 DNA is TGCGCCAGCAGCTTGGATCCGGGACAGGGGCCAGAGACCCAGTACTTC. This translates into CASSLDPGQGPETQYF.

The gene calls are TRBV6-6 and TRBJ2-7, with 7 bases matching TRBD1. V shed 7 bases, J shed 2 bases, and the junction held 8 bases outside the gene matches. The CDR3 loop spans 14 amino acids. In germline, CDR1 is MNHNY, CDR2 SVGAGI (reference sequence). The CDR3 region has the DNA TGTGCCAGCACTTTGCGACAGGGAACCTACGAGCAGTACTTC. Its translation is CASTLRQGTYEQYF.

The chain employs TRBV13 and TRBJ2-5, with D possibly matching TRBD2 (5 bases). The germline V gene encodes CDR1 PRHDT and CDR2 FYEKMQ (reference sequence). CDR3 length: 17 residues. V lost 5 bases and J 5 bases, leaving 24 bases between the germline ends. This CDR3 is CASSTYKEASIVETQYF. The CDR3 region has the DNA TGTGCCAGCAGCACATACAAAGAGGCTAGCATCGTGGAGACCCAGTACTTC. The full variable domain, with the rest looked up from reference TRBV13 and TRBJ2-5, is AAGVIQSPRHLIKEKRETATLKCYPIPRHDTVYWYQQGPGQDPQFLISFYEKMQSDKGSIPDRFSAQQFSDYHSELNMSSLELGDSALYFCASSTYKEASIVETQYFGPGTRLLVL.

This clone is medium-sized (0.01 to 0.1%) within its sample. The V call is TRBV5-1, the J call TRBJ1-1, with unresolved D. CDR3 length equals 12 residues. CDR1 and CDR2 (germline): SGHRS, YFSETQ. The V and J ends lost 6 bases and 5 bases respectively, with 11 bases between them. CDR3: CASTDRGTEAFF. The CDR3 coding sequence is TGCGCCAGCACCGACCGGGGAACTGAAGCTTTCTTT. Together with reference TRBV5-1 and TRBJ1-1, the CDR3 gives the full variable domain: KAGVTQTPRYLIKTRGQQVTLSCSPISGHRSVSWYQQTPGQGLQFLFEYFSETQRNKGNFPGRFSGRQFSNSRSEMNVSTLELGDSALYLCASTDRGTEAFFGQGTRLTVV.

The V gene is TRBV27, the J gene TRBJ2-7; D might be TRBD1 (5 bases). CDR3 size: 15 residues. CDR1 MNHEY and CDR2 SMNVEV come from the germline V gene (reference sequence). Deletions cut 2 bases from V and 0 bases from J, with 11 bases between. The CDR3, as DNA: TGTGCCAGCAGTTTACAGGGCCGGAGCTCCTACGAGCAGTACTTC. This translates into CASSLQGRSSYEQYF.

This chain joins TRBV27 and TRBJ2-2; D remains unclear. This CDR3 has 11 residues. The germline gives CDR1 MNHEY, CDR2 SMNVEV (reference sequence). The V gene lost 8 bases and the J gene lost 6 bases, with 7 bases spanning the gap. CDR3 amino acids: CASLQSGELFF. Here the CDR3 DNA reads TGTGCCAGCCTTCAGTCCGGGGAGCTGTTTTTT.

This chain joins TRBV2 and TRBJ2-7; 11 bases match TRBD2. The CDR3 is made up of 14 amino acids. J was trimmed by 6 bases and V by 6 bases; bases with no gene match: 7. Germline assignment: CDR1 SNHLY and CDR2 FYNNEI. The CDR3 sequence: CASRPTSGSSEQYF. The CDR3 DNA follows: TGTGCCAGCAGGCCAACTAGCGGGAGTAGCGAGCAGTACTTC.

The chain combines TRBV5-4 with TRBJ2-7, with TRBD1 as a possible D gene (7 bases). The CDR3 has 15 amino acids. The ends were cut back, 0 bases at V and 2 bases at J, with 12 bases in the middle. The germline V gene has CDR1 SGHNT and CDR2 YYREEE (reference sequence). For the CDR3, the DNA is TGTGCCAGCAGCTTGGGGGGCAGGGGGGCCTACGAGCAGTACTTC. The encoded protein is CASSLGGRGAYEQYF.

This clone was recorded once. The chain links TRBV28 to TRBJ2-2, with 7 nucleotides matching TRBD2. This CDR3 region has 15 residues. Trimming took 5 bases from V and 8 from J; bases not matched to a gene: 11. Germline CDR1 is MDHEN and CDR2 is SYDVKM. Here the CDR3 DNA reads TGTGCCAGCAGTGGGGGGGGTACAGGTCTAGGGGAGCTGTTTTTT. Encoded protein: CASSGGGTGLGELFF. Looking up the rest from reference TRBV28 and TRBJ2-2 gives the full variable domain: DVKVTQSSRYLVKRTGEKVFLECVQDMDHENMFWYRQDPGLGLRLIYFSYDVKMKEKGDIPEGYSVSREKKERFSLILESASTNQTSMYLCASSGGGTGLGELFFGEGSRLTVL.

The chain links TRBV18 to TRBJ1-2, with TRBD1 matching 11 bases. The CDR3 is 15 residues long. Trimming removed 3 bases from V and 7 bases from J; junction bases left unmatched: 7. In germline, CDR1 is KGHSH, CDR2 LQKENI. CDR3: CASSPGQGEVAGYTF. CDR3 sequence (DNA): TGTGCCAGCTCACCGGGACAGGGGGAAGTGGCTGGCTACACCTTC.

The CDR3 DNA is TGTGCCAGCAGTGATACCCTCGCGGCCTTAACAGATACGCAGTATTTT. Residues: CASSDTLAALTDTQYF. J is TRBJ2-3 and V is TRBV6-1; no reliable D call. The ends were cut back, 3 bases at V and 3 bases at J, with 16 bases in the middle. The CDR3 sequence is 16 residues long. Germline CDR1 and CDR2: MNHNS and SASEGT.

This clone was recorded a few times. The rearrangement uses TRBV6-4 and TRBJ2-6, with 12 bases matching TRBD2. CDR1 is MRHNA, CDR2 SNTAGT, per germline. J lost 0 bases, V lost 0 bases, and 0 bases had no gene match. This CDR3 region has 18 residues. The CDR3 region is CASSDSTSGSSGANVLTF. CDR3 bases: TGTGCCAGCAGTGACTCGACTAGCGGGAGCTCTGGGGCCAACGTCCTGACTTTC.

The rearrangement links TRBV29-1 to TRBJ2-7; 7 nucleotides align to TRBD2. The CDR3 is 14 residues long. Germline assignment: CDR1 SQVTM and CDR2 ANQGSEA. Losses at the gene ends were 4 bases for V and 3 bases for J; bases not matched to a gene: 9. In nucleotides, the CDR3 is TGCAGCGTTGGGGCCGGGAGGACGTTCTACGAGCAGTACTTC. Amino acid sequence: CSVGAGRTFYEQYF.

The chain links TRBV18 to TRBJ2-3; 9 bases are shared with TRBD2. The CDR3 totals 18 residues. Germline V gene sequence: CDR1 KGHSH, CDR2 LQKENI. Trimming cost V 1 base and J 6 bases; bases outside gene matches: 14. The CDR3 protein is CASSPQSVPGLATDTQYF. CDR3 in DNA: TGTGCCAGCTCACCACAATCTGTTCCGGGACTAGCAACCGATACGCAGTATTTT.

This clone appeared a single time. The rearrangement uses TRBV13 and TRBJ2-7; tentatively, D is TRBD1 (5 bases). Germline V gene lookup returns CDR1 PRHDT and CDR2 FYEKMQ (reference sequence). This CDR3 has 15 residues. Trimming pared 0 bases from V and 2 bases from J, leaving 11 bases between. DNA of the CDR3: TGTGCCAGCAGCTTAGGCTGGGGCGCCACCTACGAGCAGTACTTC. This gives the protein CASSLGWGATYEQYF.

The rearrangement links TRBV7-3 to TRBJ2-3; maybe TRBD2 (6 bases). This CDR3 comprises 13 residues. Germline V CDR1 and CDR2: SGHTA, FQGTGA. V lost 5 bases and J lost 8, with 14 bases in between. The CDR3 is CASSPSEMGTQYF. Here the CDR3 DNA reads TGTGCCAGCAGCCCTAGCGAGATGGGTACGCAGTATTTT. The whole variable domain, filled in from reference TRBV7-3 and TRBJ2-3, reads GAGVSQTPSNKVTEKGKYVELRCDPISGHTALYWYRQSLGQGPEFLIYFQGTGAADDSGLPNDRFFAVRPEGSVSTLKIQRTERGDSAVYLCASSPSEMGTQYFGPGTRLTVL.

The sample holds one count of this clone. The chain combines TRBV27 with TRBJ1-1; 7 nucleotides align to TRBD1. Germline V gene data show CDR1 as MNHEY and CDR2 as SMNVEV (reference sequence). This CDR3 is 13 amino acids long. Losses at the gene ends were 5 bases for V and 3 bases for J; bases not matched to a gene: 3. The CDR3 DNA is TGTGCCAGCAGTACAACAGGGGACACTGAAGCTTTCTTT. Translating gives CASSTTGDTEAFF.